The 14 T cell receptor beta chains presented below share a single source sample, sequenced in a study of a mutant IDH1 vaccine in newly diagnosed glioma. Described time point: week 47, end of study. Vaccinated patients received 300 ug of mutant IDH1 20-mer peptide per dose, with topical imiquimod. The table came from immunoSEQ multiplex PCR; TCRdb's copy has only in-frame clones and leaves some out. The sample has approximately 60,000 clones; 75% to 90% are singletons. These receptors have no identified antigens. The sequenced sample was PBMCs, obtained from a glioma patient whose treatment included an IDH1 peptide vaccine. The receptors come from a woman in her forties or fifties with glioma.

The CDR3: CAWSVLSGGSYNEQFF. CDR3 nucleotide sequence: TGTGCCTGGAGTGTACTTAGCGGGGGCTCCTACAATGAGCAGTTCTTC. The chain couples TRBV30 to TRBJ2-1; 9 positions agree with TRBD2. The V gene end was trimmed by 0 bases and the J gene end by 0 bases; junction bases not matched to a gene: 3. Germline values: CDR1 GTSNPN, CDR2 SVGIG (reference sequence). There are 16 residues in the CDR3.

This clone was detected a few times. The gene calls are TRBV7-9 and TRBJ1-5, with 7 nucleotides matching TRBD1. V lost 4 bases to trimming and J lost 4 bases; unmatched junction nucleotides: 13. CDR3 length equals 17 residues. Germline V lookup: CDR1 SEHNR, CDR2 FQNEAQ (reference sequence). The CDR3 reads CASSSREETGRNQPQHF. CDR3 sequence (DNA): TGTGCCAGCAGCTCACGCGAAGAGACAGGGAGGAATCAGCCCCAGCATTTT.

This sequence joins TRBV29-1 and TRBJ2-3; TRBD1 matches at 9 bases. The CDR3 totals 17 residues. V was pared by 4 bases and J by 2 bases, with 13 bases of the junction left unmatched. Germline values: CDR1 SQVTM, CDR2 ANQGSEA. CDR3 amino acids: CSVAGGTDRGPTDTQYF. CDR3 bases: TGCAGCGTTGCCGGGGGTACGGACAGGGGTCCCACAGATACGCAGTATTTT.

This chain joins TRBV29-1 and TRBJ1-2; unclear D gene. Germline loops: CDR1 SQVTM, CDR2 ANQGSEA. V was shortened by 4 bases and J by 1 base, with 4 bases between the two germline ends. The CDR3 covers 11 residues. The CDR3 sequence: CSVGVNYGYTF. The CDR3 nucleotides are TGCAGCGTTGGGGTTAACTATGGCTACACCTTC.

The chain joins TRBV9 to TRBJ2-7; D possibly corresponds to TRBD1 (6 bases). V lost 3 bases and J 3 bases, leaving 16 bases between the germline ends. Germline V CDR1 and CDR2: SGDLS, YYNGEE. The CDR3 sequence is 15 residues long. CDR3 nucleotides: TGTGCCAGCAGCGAGAGGGACAAGGCCATCTACGAGCAGTACTTC. It encodes CASSERDKAIYEQYF.

This sequence joins TRBV10-3 and TRBJ1-5; 7 nucleotides agree with TRBD1. Germline loops: CDR1 ENHRY, CDR2 SYGVKD. CDR3 length: 14 amino acids. J lost 3 bases, V lost 6 bases, and 5 bases had no gene match. CDR3 sequence (DNA): TGTGCCATCAGCTCAGACAGGGTCAATCAGCCCCAGCATTTT. Translating it yields CAISSDRVNQPQHF.

The chain is built from TRBV27 and TRBJ2-2; D not resolved. V was trimmed by 2 bases and J by 4 bases, leaving 17 bases between them. This CDR3 comprises 17 residues. The germline V gene encodes CDR1 MNHEY and CDR2 SMNVEV (reference sequence). Here the CDR3 reads CASSLKYRALGTGELFF. For the CDR3, the DNA is TGTGCCAGCAGTTTAAAATATCGGGCCCTGGGCACCGGGGAGCTGTTTTTT.

The chain employs TRBV6-1 and TRBJ2-5, with 8 nucleotides matching TRBD2. J gave up 2 bases and V 6 bases, and 2 bases lay outside the gene matches. Germline lookup yields CDR1 MNHNS and CDR2 SASEGT. The CDR3 covers 13 residues. CDR3: CASSTSGQETQYF. CDR3 in DNA: TGTGCCAGCAGCACTAGCGGACAAGAGACCCAGTACTTC.

The CDR3 DNA sequence: TGTGCCAGCAGCCTACTAGCGGGGGGAGGGGAGACCCAGTACTTC. It specifies CASSLLAGGGETQYF. The chain joins TRBV6-1 to TRBJ2-5; 12 bases line up with TRBD2. Losses at the gene ends were 6 bases for V and 5 bases for J; bases not matched to a gene: 7. The CDR3 has 15 amino acids. Germline V gene sequence: CDR1 MNHNS, CDR2 SASEGT.

V is TRBV20-1 and J is TRBJ2-5; no clear D gene. Looked up from germline, CDR1 is DFQATT and CDR2 is SNEGSKA (reference sequence). The CDR3 is 10 residues long. V dropped 2 bases and J dropped 2 bases, with 0 bases sitting between them. The CDR3 here is CSARQETQYF. The CDR3 DNA reads as TGCAGTGCTAGACAAGAGACCCAGTACTTC.

Only a few counts were recorded for this clone. V usage is TRBV2 and J usage is TRBJ2-2; 8 positions agree with TRBD2. Germline values: CDR1 SNHLY, CDR2 FYNNEI. The CDR3 totals 15 residues. Germline trimming cut 7 bases from V and 8 bases from J; bases unmatched to any gene: 12. The CDR3 bases are TGTGCCAGCATTAACGGGGGGGCCATGGTAGGGGAGCTGTTTTTT. Its protein is CASINGGAMVGELFF.

The J gene is TRBJ1-1, the V gene TRBV2; tentatively, D is TRBD1 (5 bases). CDR1 is SNHLY, CDR2 FYNNEI, per germline. Trimming removed 3 bases from V and 4 bases from J, with 9 bases in between. The CDR3 extends over 13 amino acids. CDR3 protein: CASSDGGGTEAFF. The CDR3 DNA is TGTGCCAGCAGTGACGGGGGGGGCACTGAAGCTTTCTTT.

This chain uses TRBV18 with TRBJ1-2; the D gene is possibly TRBD1 (5 bases). Germline CDR1 KGHSH, CDR2 LQKENI. Trimming cost V 2 bases and J 8 bases, with 9 bases left between them. There are 12 residues in the CDR3. The CDR3 is CASSPFGGGYTF. The CDR3 bases are TGTGCCAGCTCACCATTCGGGGGGGGCTACACCTTC.

The V and J genes are TRBV5-1 and TRBJ1-1; D uncertain. The CDR3 contains 14 residues. The V end was cut by 0 bases, the J end by 4 bases, with 10 bases between. Germline V gives CDR1 SGHRS, CDR2 YFSETQ. CDR3 nucleotide sequence: TGCGCCAGCAGCTTGGGCGTCAGGTCCACTGAAGCTTTCTTT. Protein product: CASSLGVRSTEAFF.